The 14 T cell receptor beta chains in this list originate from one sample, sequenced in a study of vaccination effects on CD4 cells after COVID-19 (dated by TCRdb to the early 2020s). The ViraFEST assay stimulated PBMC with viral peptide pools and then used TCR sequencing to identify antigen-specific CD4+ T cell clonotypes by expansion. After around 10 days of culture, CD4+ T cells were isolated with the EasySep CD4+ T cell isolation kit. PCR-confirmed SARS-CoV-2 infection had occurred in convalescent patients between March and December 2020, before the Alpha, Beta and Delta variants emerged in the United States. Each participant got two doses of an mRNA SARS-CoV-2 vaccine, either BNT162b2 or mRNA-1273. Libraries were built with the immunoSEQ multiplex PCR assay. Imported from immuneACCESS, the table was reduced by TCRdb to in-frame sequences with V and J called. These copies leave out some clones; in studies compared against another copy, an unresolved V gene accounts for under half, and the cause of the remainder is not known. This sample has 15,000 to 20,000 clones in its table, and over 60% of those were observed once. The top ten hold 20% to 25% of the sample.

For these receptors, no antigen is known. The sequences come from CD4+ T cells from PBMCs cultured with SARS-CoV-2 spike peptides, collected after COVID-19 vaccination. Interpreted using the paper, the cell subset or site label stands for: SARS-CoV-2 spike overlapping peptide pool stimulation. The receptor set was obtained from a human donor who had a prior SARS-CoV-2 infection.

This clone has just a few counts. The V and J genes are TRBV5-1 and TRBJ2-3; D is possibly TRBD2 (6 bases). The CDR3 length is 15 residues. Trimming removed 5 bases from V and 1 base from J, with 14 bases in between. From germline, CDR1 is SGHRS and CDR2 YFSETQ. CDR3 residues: CASSSTSFGTDTQYF. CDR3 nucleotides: TGCGCCAGCAGTTCGACTAGTTTCGGCACAGATACGCAGTATTTT.

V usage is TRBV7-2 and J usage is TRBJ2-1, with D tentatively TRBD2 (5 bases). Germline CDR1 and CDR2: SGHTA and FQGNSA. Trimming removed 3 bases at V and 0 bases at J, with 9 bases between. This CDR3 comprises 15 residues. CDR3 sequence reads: CASSFDYSSYNEQFF. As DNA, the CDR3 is TGTGCCAGCAGCTTCGACTACAGCTCCTACAATGAGCAGTTCTTC. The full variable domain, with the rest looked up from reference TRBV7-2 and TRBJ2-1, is GAGVSQSPSNKVTEKGKDVELRCDPISGHTALYWYRQSLGQGLEFLIYFQGNSAPDKSGLPSDRFSAERTGGSVSTLTIQRTQQEDSAVYLCASSFDYSSYNEQFFGPGTRLTVL.

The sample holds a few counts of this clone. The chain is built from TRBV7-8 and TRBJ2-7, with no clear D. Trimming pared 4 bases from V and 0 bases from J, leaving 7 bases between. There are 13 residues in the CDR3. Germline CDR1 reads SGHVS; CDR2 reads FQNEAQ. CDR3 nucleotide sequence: TGTGCCAGCAGCTCTACGATCTCCTACGAGCAGTACTTC. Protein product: CASSSTISYEQYF.

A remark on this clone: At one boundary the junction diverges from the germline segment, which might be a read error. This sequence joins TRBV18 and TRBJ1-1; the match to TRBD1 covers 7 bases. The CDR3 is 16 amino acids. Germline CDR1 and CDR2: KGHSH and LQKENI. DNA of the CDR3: TGTGCCAGCTCACCGCCTGCTTCACAGGGGAACCCTGAAGCTTTCTTT. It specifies CASSPPASQGNPEAFF.

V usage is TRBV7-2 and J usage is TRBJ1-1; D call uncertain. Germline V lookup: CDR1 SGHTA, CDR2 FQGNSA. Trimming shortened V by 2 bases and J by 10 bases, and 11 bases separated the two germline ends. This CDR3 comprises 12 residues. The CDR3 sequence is CASSLMLEGAFF. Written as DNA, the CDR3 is TGTGCCAGCAGCTTAATGTTGGAGGGAGCTTTCTTT.

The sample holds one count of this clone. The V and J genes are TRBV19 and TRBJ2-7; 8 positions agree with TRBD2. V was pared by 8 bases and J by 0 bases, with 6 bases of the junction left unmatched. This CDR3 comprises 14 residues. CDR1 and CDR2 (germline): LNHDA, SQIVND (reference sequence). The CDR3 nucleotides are TGTGCCAGTGGCCGGGGGGGATCCTCCTACGAGCAGTACTTC. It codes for CASGRGGSSYEQYF.

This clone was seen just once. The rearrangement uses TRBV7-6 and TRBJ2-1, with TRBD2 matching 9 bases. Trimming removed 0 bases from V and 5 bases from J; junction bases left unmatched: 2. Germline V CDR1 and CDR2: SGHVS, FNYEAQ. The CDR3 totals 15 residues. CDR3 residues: CASSLAASGDNEQFF. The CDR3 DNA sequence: TGTGCCAGCAGCTTAGCGGCTAGCGGGGACAATGAGCAGTTCTTC.

The CDR3 is CASSTQPLAGGPNRNNEQFF. The CDR3 region has the DNA TGCGCCAGCAGCACCCAACCACTAGCGGGGGGGCCAAATCGGAACAATGAGCAGTTCTTC. This rearrangement joins TRBV4-1 to TRBJ2-1; 13 positions match TRBD2. The CDR3 loop spans 20 amino acids. V was clipped by 5 bases and J by 5 bases; unmatched bases: 18. CDR1 and CDR2 (germline): MGHRA, YSYEKL.

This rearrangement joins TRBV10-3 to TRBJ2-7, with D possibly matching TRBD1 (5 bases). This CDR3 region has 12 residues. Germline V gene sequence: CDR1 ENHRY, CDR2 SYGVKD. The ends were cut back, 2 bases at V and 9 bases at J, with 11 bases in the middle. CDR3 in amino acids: CAISEQGTGQYF. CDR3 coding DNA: TGTGCCATCAGTGAGCAGGGTACGGGGCAGTACTTC.

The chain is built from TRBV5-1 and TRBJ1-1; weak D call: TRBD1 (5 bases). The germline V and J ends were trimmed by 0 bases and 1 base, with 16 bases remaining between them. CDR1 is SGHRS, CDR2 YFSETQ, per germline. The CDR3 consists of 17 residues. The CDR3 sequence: CASSLGPQGNWNTEAFF. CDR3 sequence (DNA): TGCGCCAGCAGCTTGGGGCCCCAGGGAAATTGGAACACTGAAGCTTTCTTT.

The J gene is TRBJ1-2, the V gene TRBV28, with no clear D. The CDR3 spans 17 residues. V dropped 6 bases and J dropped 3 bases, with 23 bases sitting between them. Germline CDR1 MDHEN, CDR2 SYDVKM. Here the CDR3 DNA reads TGTGCCAGCAGATCCCGATATGGGGTGAGCAGCCACTATGGCTACACCTTC. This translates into CASRSRYGVSSHYGYTF.

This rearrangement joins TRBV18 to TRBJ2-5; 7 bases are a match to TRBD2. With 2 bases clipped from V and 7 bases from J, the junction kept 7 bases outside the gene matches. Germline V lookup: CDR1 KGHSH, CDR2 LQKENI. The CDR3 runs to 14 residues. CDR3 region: CASSPREGRRTQYF. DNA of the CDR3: TGTGCCAGCTCACCAAGGGAGGGCCGTCGGACCCAGTACTTC.

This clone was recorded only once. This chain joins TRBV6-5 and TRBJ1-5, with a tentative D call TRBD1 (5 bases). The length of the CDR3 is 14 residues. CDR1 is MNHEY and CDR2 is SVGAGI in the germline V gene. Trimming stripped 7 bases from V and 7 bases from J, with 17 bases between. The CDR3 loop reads CASNREGREQPQHF. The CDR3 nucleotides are TGTGCCAGCAACCGCGAGGGGCGCGAACAGCCCCAGCATTTT.

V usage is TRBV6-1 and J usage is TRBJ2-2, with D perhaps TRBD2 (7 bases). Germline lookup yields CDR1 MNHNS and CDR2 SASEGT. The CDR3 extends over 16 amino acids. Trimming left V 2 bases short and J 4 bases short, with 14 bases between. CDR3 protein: CASSEYGGGGTGELFF. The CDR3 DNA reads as TGTGCCAGCAGTGAATATGGGGGAGGGGGCACCGGGGAGCTGTTTTTT.